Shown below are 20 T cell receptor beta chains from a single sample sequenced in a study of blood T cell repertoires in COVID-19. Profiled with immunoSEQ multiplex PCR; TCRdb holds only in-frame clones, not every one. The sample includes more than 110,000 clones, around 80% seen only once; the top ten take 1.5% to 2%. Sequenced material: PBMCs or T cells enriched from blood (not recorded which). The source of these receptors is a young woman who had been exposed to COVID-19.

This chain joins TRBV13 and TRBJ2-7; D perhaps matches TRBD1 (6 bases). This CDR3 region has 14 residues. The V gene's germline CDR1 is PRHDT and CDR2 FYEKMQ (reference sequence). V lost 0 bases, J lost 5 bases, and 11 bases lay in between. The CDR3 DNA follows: TGTGCCAGCAGCTTAGGACAGGGTGGCGACGAGCAGTACTTC. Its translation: CASSLGQGGDEQYF.

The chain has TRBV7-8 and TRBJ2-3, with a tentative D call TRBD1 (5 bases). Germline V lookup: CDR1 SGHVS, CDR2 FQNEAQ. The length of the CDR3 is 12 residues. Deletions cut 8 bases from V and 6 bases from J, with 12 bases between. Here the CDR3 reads CASGTGLDTQYF. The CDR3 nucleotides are TGTGCCAGCGGAACAGGTCTGGATACGCAGTATTTT.

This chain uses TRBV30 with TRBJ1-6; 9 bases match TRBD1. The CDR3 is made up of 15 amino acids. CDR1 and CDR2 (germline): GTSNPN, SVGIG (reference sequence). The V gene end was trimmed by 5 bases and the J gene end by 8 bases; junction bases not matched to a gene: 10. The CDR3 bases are TGTGCCTGGTCCCACGGACAGGGGACCCATTCACCCCTCCACTTT. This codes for CAWSHGQGTHSPLHF.

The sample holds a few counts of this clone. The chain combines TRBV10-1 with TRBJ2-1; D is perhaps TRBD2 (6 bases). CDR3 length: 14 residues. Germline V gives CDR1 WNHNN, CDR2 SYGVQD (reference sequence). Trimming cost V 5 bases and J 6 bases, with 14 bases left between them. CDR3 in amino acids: CASSLRLDPNEQFF. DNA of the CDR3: TGCGCCAGCAGTCTGAGACTAGATCCCAATGAGCAGTTCTTC.

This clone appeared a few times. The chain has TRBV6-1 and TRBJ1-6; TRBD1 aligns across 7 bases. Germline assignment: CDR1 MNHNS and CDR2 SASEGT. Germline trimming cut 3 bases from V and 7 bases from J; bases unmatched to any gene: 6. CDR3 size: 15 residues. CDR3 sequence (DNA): TGTGCCAGCAGTGACGCGCAGGGGGTGAATTCACCCCTCCACTTT. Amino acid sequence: CASSDAQGVNSPLHF.

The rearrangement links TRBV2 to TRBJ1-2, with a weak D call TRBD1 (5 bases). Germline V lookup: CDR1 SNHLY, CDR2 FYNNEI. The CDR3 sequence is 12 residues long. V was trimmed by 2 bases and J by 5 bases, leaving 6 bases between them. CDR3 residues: CASSEKGYGYTF. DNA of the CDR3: TGTGCCAGCAGTGAAAAGGGGTATGGCTACACCTTC.

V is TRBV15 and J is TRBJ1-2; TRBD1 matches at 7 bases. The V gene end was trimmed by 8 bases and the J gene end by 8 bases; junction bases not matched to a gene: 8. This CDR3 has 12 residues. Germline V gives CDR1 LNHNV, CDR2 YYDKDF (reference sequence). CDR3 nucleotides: TGTGCCACCGGAGAACCAGGGGGAGGCTACACCTTC. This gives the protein CATGEPGGGYTF.

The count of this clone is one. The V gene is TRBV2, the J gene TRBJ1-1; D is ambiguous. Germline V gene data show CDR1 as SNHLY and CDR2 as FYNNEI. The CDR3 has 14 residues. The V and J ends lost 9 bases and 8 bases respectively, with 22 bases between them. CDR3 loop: CASGETLLPLEAFF. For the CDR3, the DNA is TGTGCCAGTGGAGAAACTCTGCTTCCTCTGGAAGCTTTCTTT.

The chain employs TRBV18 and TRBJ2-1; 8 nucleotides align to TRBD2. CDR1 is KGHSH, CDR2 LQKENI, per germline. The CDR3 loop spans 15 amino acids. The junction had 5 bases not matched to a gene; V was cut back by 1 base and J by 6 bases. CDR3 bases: TGTGCCAGCTCACCACGAGCGGGAGTGGGCAATGAGCAGTTCTTC. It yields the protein CASSPRAGVGNEQFF.

CDR3 residues: CASSDAGLAYNEQFF. The CDR3 region has the DNA TGCGCCAGCAGTGACGCGGGACTAGCCTACAATGAGCAGTTCTTC. This chain joins TRBV10-1 and TRBJ2-1, with 8 bases matching TRBD2. Losses at the gene ends were 3 bases for V and 2 bases for J; bases not matched to a gene: 3. Per the germline V gene, CDR1 is WNHNN and CDR2 is SYGVQD (reference sequence). CDR3 length equals 15 residues.

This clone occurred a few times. CDR3 residues: CASSLATGRAQPQHF. The DNA for the CDR3 is TGTGCCAGCAGCTTAGCGACAGGCAGGGCTCAGCCCCAGCATTTT. The chain employs TRBV7-2 and TRBJ1-5, with D possibly being TRBD1 (6 bases). Germline lookup yields CDR1 SGHTA and CDR2 FQGNSA. CDR3 length: 15 residues. V lost 0 bases to trimming and J lost 6 bases, with 12 bases between them. Full variable domain (outside the CDR3, taken from reference TRBV7-2 and TRBJ1-5): GAGVSQSPSNKVTEKGKDVELRCDPISGHTALYWYRQSLGQGLEFLIYFQGNSAPDKSGLPSDRFSAERTGGSVSTLTIQRTQQEDSAVYLCASSLATGRAQPQHFGDGTRLSIL.

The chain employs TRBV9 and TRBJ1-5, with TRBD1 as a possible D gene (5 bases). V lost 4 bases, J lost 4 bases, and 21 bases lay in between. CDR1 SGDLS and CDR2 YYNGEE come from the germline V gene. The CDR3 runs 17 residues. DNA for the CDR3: TGTGCCAGCAGCCCCCTCGGGGGTCAGCCCGTAAATCAGCCCCAGCATTTT. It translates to CASSPLGGQPVNQPQHF.

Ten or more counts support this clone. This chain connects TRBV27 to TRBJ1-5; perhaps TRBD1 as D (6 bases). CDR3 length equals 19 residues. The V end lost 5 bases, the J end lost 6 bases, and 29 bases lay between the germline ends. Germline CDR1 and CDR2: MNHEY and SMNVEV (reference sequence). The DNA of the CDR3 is TGTGCCAGCAGTCCCATCTTTATAACAGGGACGGTCTTAATTCAGCCCCAGCATTTT. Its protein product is CASSPIFITGTVLIQPQHF.

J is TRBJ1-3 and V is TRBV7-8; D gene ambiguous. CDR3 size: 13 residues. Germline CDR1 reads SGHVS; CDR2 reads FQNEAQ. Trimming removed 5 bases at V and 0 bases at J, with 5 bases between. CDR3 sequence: CASSHNSGNTIYF. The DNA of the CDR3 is TGTGCCAGCAGCCACAACTCTGGAAACACCATATATTTT.

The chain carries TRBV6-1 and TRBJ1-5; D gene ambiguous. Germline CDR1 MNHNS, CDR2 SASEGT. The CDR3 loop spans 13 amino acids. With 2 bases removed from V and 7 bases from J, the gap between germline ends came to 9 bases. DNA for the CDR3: TGTGCCAGCAGTGAACAGGTTTCGCAGCCCCAGCATTTT. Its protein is CASSEQVSQPQHF.

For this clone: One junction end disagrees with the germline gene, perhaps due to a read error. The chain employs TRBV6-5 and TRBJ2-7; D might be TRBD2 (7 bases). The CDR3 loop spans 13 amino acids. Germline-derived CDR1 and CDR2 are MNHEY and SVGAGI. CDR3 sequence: CASSYEGGRSSHF. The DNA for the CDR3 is TGTGCCAGCAGTTACGAGGGGGGGCGAAGCTCCCACTTC.

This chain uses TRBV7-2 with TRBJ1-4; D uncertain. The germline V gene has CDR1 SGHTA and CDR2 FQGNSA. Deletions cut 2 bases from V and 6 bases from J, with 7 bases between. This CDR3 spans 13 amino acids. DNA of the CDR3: TGTGCCAGCAGCTTATATCTTGATGAAAAACTGTTTTTT. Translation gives CASSLYLDEKLFF. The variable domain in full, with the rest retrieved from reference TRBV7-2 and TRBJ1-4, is GAGVSQSPSNKVTEKGKDVELRCDPISGHTALYWYRQSLGQGLEFLIYFQGNSAPDKSGLPSDRFSAERTGGSVSTLTIQRTQQEDSAVYLCASSLYLDEKLFFGSGTQLSVL.

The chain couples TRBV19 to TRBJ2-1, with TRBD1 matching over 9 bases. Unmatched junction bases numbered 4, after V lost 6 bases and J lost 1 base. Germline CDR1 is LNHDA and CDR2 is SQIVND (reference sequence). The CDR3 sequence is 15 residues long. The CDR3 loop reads CASRGTGLSYNEQFF. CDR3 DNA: TGTGCCAGTAGGGGGACAGGGCTTTCCTACAATGAGCAGTTCTTC.

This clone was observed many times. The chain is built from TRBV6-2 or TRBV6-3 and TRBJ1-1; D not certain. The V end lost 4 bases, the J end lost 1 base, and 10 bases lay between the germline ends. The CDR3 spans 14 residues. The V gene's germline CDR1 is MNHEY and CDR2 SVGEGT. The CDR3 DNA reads TGTGCCAGCAGTTTAACTCAGGAGAACACTGAAGCTTTCTTT. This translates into CASSLTQENTEAFF.

In DNA, the CDR3 is TGTGCCAGCAGCTACGCAGGGACTGGGGCCAACGTCCTGACTTTC. It codes for CASSYAGTGANVLTF. The J gene is TRBJ2-6, the V gene TRBV7-9, with D perhaps matching TRBD1 (5 bases). Germline V gene lookup returns CDR1 SEHNR and CDR2 FQNEAQ (reference sequence). CDR3 size: 15 residues. Trimming pared 4 bases from V and 2 bases from J, leaving 9 bases between.